A single sample is the source of the 27 T cell receptor beta chains below, sequenced in a study of T-cell reconstitution after alpha-beta-depleted transplantation in children. Unique molecular identifiers featured in how the TCRbeta library was prepared. TCRdb re-derived calls from the PCR reads in MiXCR, one entry per CDR3 protein. The table records hundreds of thousands of distinct CDR3 sequences, around 9.5% of them present only once. Here the sequenced sample was PBMCs from the stem cell graft donor, taken from the stem cell graft. The source of these receptors is a human donor who donated a stem cell graft to a child with acute lymphoblastic leukemia.

DNA of the CDR3: TGTGCCAGCCGTTCGTTGCGGCGGGGCGATCTTACGTACCAAGAGACCCAGTACTTC. Translated, it gives CASRSLRRGDLTYQETQYF. The chain combines TRBV6-2 or TRBV6-3 with TRBJ2-5, with D perhaps matching TRBD2 (6 bases). The CDR3 is 19 residues long. Trimming stripped 8 bases from V and 0 bases from J, with 28 bases between. Looked up from germline, CDR1 is MNHEY and CDR2 is SVGEGT.

The rearrangement links TRBV19 to TRBJ2-1; no firm D call. V was cut by 5 bases and J by 8 bases, with 19 bases left in between. Looked up from germline, CDR1 is LNHDA and CDR2 is SQIVND (reference sequence). The CDR3 length is 15 residues. CDR3 protein: CASSPHRLASDEQFF. CDR3 nucleotide sequence: TGTGCCAGTAGTCCACATAGACTCGCTTCGGATGAGCAGTTCTTC.

This clonotype has only a few counts. The V and J genes are TRBV20-1 and TRBJ2-5, with 15 bases identical to TRBD2. Germline V gene data show CDR1 as DFQATT and CDR2 as SNEGSKA (reference sequence). The CDR3 is 15 amino acids. After removal of 2 bases from V and 5 bases from J, the junction contained 3 bases not matched to a gene. The CDR3 region has the DNA TGCAGTGCTAGAATGGGGACTAGCGGGGGGGAGACCCAGTACTTC. It is translated as CSARMGTSGGETQYF.

A remark on this clonotype: This may arise from a read error, as a much more abundant clone is one base away. This sequence joins TRBV3-1 and TRBJ2-1, with a possible D match to TRBD1 (6 bases). The CDR3 loop spans 12 amino acids. Looked up from germline, CDR1 is LGHDT and CDR2 is YNNKEL (reference sequence). Here the CDR3 DNA reads TGTACCAGCAGTACAGGGCACAATGAGCAGTTCTTC. Encoded protein: CTSSTGHNEQFF.

The chain is built from TRBV20-1 and TRBJ2-3; tentatively, D is TRBD1 or TRBD2 (6 bases each). The CDR3 has 14 residues. Deletions cut 5 bases from V and 1 base from J, with 13 bases between. Germline-derived CDR1 and CDR2 are DFQATT and SNEGSKA (reference sequence). CDR3 loop: CSAASGEGTDTQYF. CDR3 bases: TGCAGTGCTGCTTCAGGGGAGGGCACAGATACGCAGTATTTT.

The table lists this clonotype with many counts. The chain carries TRBV27 and TRBJ1-3, with D unclear. V was clipped by 2 bases and J by 0 bases, with 26 bases between them. There are 21 residues in the CDR3. Germline V gives CDR1 MNHEY, CDR2 SMNVEV (reference sequence). The CDR3 here is CASSLNEERVRPITSGNTIYF. CDR3 nucleotide sequence: TGTGCCAGCAGTTTAAATGAGGAACGGGTCCGACCGATTACCTCTGGAAACACCATATATTTT.

The V and J genes are TRBV11-2 and TRBJ2-2; 8 bases are shared with TRBD1. This CDR3 has 18 amino acids. Germline trimming cut 2 bases from V and 7 bases from J; bases unmatched to any gene: 15. Germline V gene sequence: CDR1 SGHAT, CDR2 FQNNGV. CDR3: CASSLKGPGQGRIGELFF. The CDR3, as DNA: TGTGCCAGCAGCTTAAAGGGGCCCGGACAGGGACGTATCGGGGAGCTGTTTTTT.

This clonotype was detected many times. The chain uses TRBV5-1 and TRBJ2-3; possibly TRBD1 for D (7 bases). The CDR3 runs 21 residues. The germline V gene encodes CDR1 SGHRS and CDR2 YFSETQ. The V gene lost 5 bases and the J gene lost 3 bases, with 34 bases spanning the gap. The CDR3 DNA reads TGCGCCAGCAGAGGCAGGGGGAGCTCATTGCACCTCTTAGCGGAGACAGATACGCAGTATTTT. Protein: CASRGRGSSLHLLAETDTQYF.

This clonotype was counted between two and nine times. The V gene is TRBV4-1, the J gene TRBJ1-2, with 7 bases lining up with TRBD1. Germline V gene lookup returns CDR1 MGHRA and CDR2 YSYEKL. The CDR3 sequence is 15 residues long. V was clipped by 4 bases and J by 8 bases; unmatched bases: 13. The CDR3 coding sequence is TGCGCCAGCAGCCTACGGACAGGTCCAAAAGGAGGCTACACCTTC. This gives the protein CASSLRTGPKGGYTF.

This clonotype was recorded a few times. Here the CDR3 reads CASNPPGAGYEQFF. In nucleotides, the CDR3 is TGTGCCAGCAACCCCCCAGGGGCGGGCTATGAGCAGTTCTTC. The chain carries TRBV7-9 and TRBJ2-1; tentative D call: TRBD1 (6 bases). Germline CDR1 and CDR2: SEHNR and FQNEAQ (reference sequence). With 7 bases removed from V and 8 bases from J, the gap between germline ends came to 18 bases. This CDR3 comprises 14 residues. The variable domain in full, completed from reference TRBV7-9 and TRBJ2-1, reads DTGVSQNPRHKITKRGQNVTFRCDPISEHNRLYWYRQTLGQGPEFLTYFQNEAQLEKSRLLSDRFSAERPKGSFSTLEIQRTEQGDSAMYLCASNPPGAGYEQFFGPGTRLTVL.

There are many counts of this clonotype. The V and J genes are TRBV5-1 and TRBJ1-1, with TRBD1 matching over 7 bases. The V and J ends lost 5 bases and 3 bases, in that order; junction bases with no gene match: 4. Germline V gene sequence: CDR1 SGHRS, CDR2 YFSETQ. The CDR3 loop spans 13 amino acids. The CDR3 is CASSRTGDTEAFF. CDR3 coding DNA: TGCGCCAGCAGTCGGACAGGCGACACTGAAGCTTTCTTT.

The chain joins TRBV12-5 to TRBJ2-7; 12 bases line up with TRBD1. Germline V gene lookup returns CDR1 LGHNT and CDR2 FRNRAP. CDR3 length: 16 amino acids. The ends lost 6 bases at V and 6 bases at J; junction bases unmatched: 12. In nucleotides, the CDR3 is TGTGCTAGTGGCTTTATCGCCGGGACAGGGGGCGGCGAGCAGTACTTC. The encoded protein is CASGFIAGTGGGEQYF. The whole variable domain, filled in from reference TRBV12-5 and TRBJ2-7, reads DARVTQTPRHKVTEMGQEVTMRCQPILGHNTVFWYRQTMMQGLELLAYFRNRAPLDDSGMPKDRFSAEMPDATLATLKIQPSEPRDSAVYFCASGFIAGTGGGEQYFGPGTRLTVT.

Note on this clonotype: This may stem from a read error, because a much larger clone lies one nucleotide away. The genes are TRBV29-1 and TRBJ2-4, with TRBD2 as a possible D gene (6 bases). CDR3 length equals 14 residues. V shed 7 bases and J shed 11 bases, with 24 bases lying between them. The V gene's germline CDR1 is SQVTM and CDR2 ANQGSEA. The CDR3 protein is CSAAQSRGSDFQYF. In DNA, the CDR3 is TGCAGCGCCGCTCAGAGCCGGGGGTCGGACTTTCAGTACTTC.

This clonotype was recorded at least ten times. The chain couples TRBV7-2 to TRBJ2-7; TRBD2 matches at 10 bases. V lost 5 bases to trimming and J lost 5 bases; unmatched junction nucleotides: 6. Per the germline V gene, CDR1 is SGHTA and CDR2 is FQGNSA. The CDR3 extends over 14 amino acids. The DNA for the CDR3 is TGTGCCAGCAGCCGGACTAGCGGTGTCAACGAGCAGTACTTC. Encoded protein: CASSRTSGVNEQYF. The whole variable domain, remainder taken from reference TRBV7-2 and TRBJ2-7, is GAGVSQSPSNKVTEKGKDVELRCDPISGHTALYWYRQSLGQGLEFLIYFQGNSAPDKSGLPSDRFSAERTGGSVSTLTIQRTQQEDSAVYLCASSRTSGVNEQYFGPGTRLTVT.

The rearrangement links TRBV15 to TRBJ1-1; TRBD1 matches at 7 bases. CDR1 is LNHNV, CDR2 YYDKDF, per germline (reference sequence). The CDR3 totals 15 residues. The J segment lost 3 bases and the V segment lost 1 base, leaving 5 bases of the junction unmatched. CDR3 nucleotides: TGTGCCACCAGCAGAGGGGAGGGGGCTTACACTGAAGCTTTCTTT. Amino acid sequence: CATSRGEGAYTEAFF.

This clonotype was recorded a few times. The genes are TRBV29-1 and TRBJ2-7; D not certain. Germline loops: CDR1 SQVTM, CDR2 ANQGSEA. Deletions cut 7 bases from V and 6 bases from J, with 16 bases between. This CDR3 is built from 12 residues. DNA of the CDR3: TGCAGCGCCTTTTCGTTCGGTCGCGAGCAGTACTTC. Translation gives CSAFSFGREQYF.

Notes on this clonotype: A much larger clone sits a single nucleotide away, making a read error possible. V and J are TRBV13 and TRBJ1-4, with D possibly TRBD1 on 5 matching bases. The CDR3 has 15 residues. Germline V gene data show CDR1 as PRHDT and CDR2 as FYEKMQ (reference sequence). DNA of the CDR3: TGTGCCAGCAGCGAACAGGCGTTGGCTAATGTAAAACTGTTTTTT. Its translation: CASSEQALANVKLFF.

At least ten counts were recorded for this clonotype. The chain combines TRBV20-1 with TRBJ1-1; maybe TRBD1 (6 bases). Trimming took off 4 bases at V and 1 base at J, with 13 bases between the two ends. The CDR3 has 14 residues. Germline CDR1 is DFQATT and CDR2 is SNEGSKA (reference sequence). This CDR3 reads CSATKGQENTEAFF. In nucleotides, the CDR3 is TGCAGTGCTACAAAGGGACAAGAGAACACTGAAGCTTTCTTT.

Only a few counts were recorded for this clonotype. This chain joins TRBV2 and TRBJ1-2; D might be TRBD1 (6 bases). Germline CDR1 and CDR2: SNHLY and FYNNEI. This CDR3 is built from 16 residues. V lost 7 bases to trimming and J lost 1 base, with 19 bases between them. The chain's CDR3 is CASTPGTPGVNYGYTF. CDR3 DNA: TGTGCCAGCACCCCCGGAACGCCAGGGGTTAACTATGGCTACACCTTC.

This chain joins TRBV20-1 and TRBJ1-5; D possibly corresponds to TRBD1 (5 bases). Germline V CDR1 and CDR2: DFQATT, SNEGSKA (reference sequence). The CDR3 loop spans 14 amino acids. V dropped 3 bases and J dropped 3 bases, with 12 bases sitting between them. DNA of the CDR3: TGCAGTGCTAGCCCGGGGGGTATCAATCAGCCCCAGCATTTT. Its translation is CSASPGGINQPQHF.

With regard to this clonotype: The conserved phenylalanine or tryptophan normally closing the CDR3 is absent here, so this likely arose from a read error. The chain is built from TRBV19 and TRBJ2-2; 12 bases match TRBD2. The germline V gene encodes CDR1 LNHDA and CDR2 SQIVND (reference sequence). CDR3 length: 15 amino acids. The V segment lost 6 bases and the J segment 5 bases; nucleotides outside the gene matches: 4. The CDR3 DNA reads as TGTGCCAGTAGCCTACTAGCGGGGGGTACCGGGGAGCTGTTTTAT. Translating it yields CASSLLAGGTGELFY.

The chain recombines TRBV30 with TRBJ2-7; the match to TRBD1 covers 10 bases. Germline-derived CDR1 and CDR2 are GTSNPN and SVGIG (reference sequence). There are 13 residues in the CDR3. J lost 3 bases, V lost 5 bases, and 4 bases had no gene match. The DNA of the CDR3 is TGTGCCTGGGGAAGGGACAGGGGCTACGAGCAGTACTTC. As protein: CAWGRDRGYEQYF.

This chain connects TRBV5-1 to TRBJ2-1; D may be TRBD2 (6 bases). Trimming shortened V by 4 bases and J by 8 bases, and 22 bases separated the two germline ends. Per the germline V gene, CDR1 is SGHRS and CDR2 is YFSETQ. This CDR3 comprises 16 residues. This CDR3 reads CASSLMARDPSDEQFF. Written as DNA, the CDR3 is TGCGCCAGCAGCCTAATGGCCCGGGACCCTAGCGATGAGCAGTTCTTC. The full variable domain, in which reference TRBV5-1 and TRBJ2-1 provide the parts outside the CDR3, is KAGVTQTPRYLIKTRGQQVTLSCSPISGHRSVSWYQQTPGQGLQFLFEYFSETQRNKGNFPGRFSGRQFSNSRSEMNVSTLELGDSALYLCASSLMARDPSDEQFFGPGTRLTVL.

The chain employs TRBV5-5 and TRBJ2-5, with TRBD1 as a possible D gene (5 bases). Germline V gene data show CDR1 as SGHKS and CDR2 as YYEKEE (reference sequence). The CDR3 is made up of 14 amino acids. Trimming cost V 2 bases and J 4 bases, with 12 bases left between them. In DNA, the CDR3 is TGTGCCAGCAGCTTCGGACGGCAGGGAGAGACCCAGTACTTC. It is translated as CASSFGRQGETQYF.

There are a few counts of this clonotype. The chain recombines TRBV27 with TRBJ2-7; D is perhaps TRBD1 (5 bases). Germline V lookup: CDR1 MNHEY, CDR2 SMNVEV (reference sequence). V lost 5 bases and J lost 7, with 9 bases in between. This CDR3 comprises 11 residues. CDR3 sequence reads: CASSIGVEQYF. CDR3 in DNA: TGTGCCAGCAGTATAGGGGTGGAGCAGTACTTC.

This clonotype was counted a few times. This chain links TRBV12-3 or TRBV12-4 with TRBJ2-1, with D possibly matching TRBD2 (5 bases). The CDR3 covers 15 residues. V shed 1 base and J shed 3 bases, with 10 bases lying between them. In DNA form, the CDR3 reads TGTGCCAGCAGTTTAGTACCGGGATACTACAATGAGCAGTTCTTC. Translation gives CASSLVPGYYNEQFF.

This chain joins TRBV7-2 and TRBJ2-7; a possible D gene is TRBD1 (5 bases). This CDR3 comprises 12 residues. Trimming pared 6 bases from V and 1 base from J, leaving 7 bases between. Germline assignment: CDR1 SGHTA and CDR2 FQGNSA. The CDR3 DNA reads TGTGCCAGCAGACAGGATTCCTACGAGCAGTACTTC. Encoded protein: CASRQDSYEQYF.